This entry lists 18 T cell receptor beta chains sequenced from one sample in a study of T cells in Graves' hyperthyroidism and ophthalmopathy. Amplified TCR beta CDR3 regions came from RNA transcripts. The HTBI primer set drove a first-round RT-PCR of the TCR CDR3. TCRdb reprocessed the multiplex PCR reads via MiXCR and lists one record per CDR3 protein. The table lists approximately 520,000 distinct CDR3 sequences, less than 25% of them singletons. Sequencing used blood. The receptors were sampled from a man between 18 and 35 years old with Graves' hyperthyroidism.

The genes are TRBV27 and TRBJ1-6; D is undetermined. Trimming shortened V by 6 bases and J by 8 bases, and 14 bases separated the two germline ends. CDR1 and CDR2 from the germline V gene are MNHEY and SMNVEV (reference sequence). The CDR3 extends over 14 amino acids. CDR3 region: CASRPRMLDSPLHF. The CDR3 DNA reads TGTGCCAGCAGGCCGCGGATGTTGGATTCACCCCTCCACTTT.

This clonotype appeared a few times. V gene TRBV6-1 combines with J gene TRBJ2-4, with a weak D call TRBD2 (6 bases). Germline loops: CDR1 MNHNS, CDR2 SASEGT. Trimming shortened V by 6 bases and J by 16 bases, and 22 bases separated the two germline ends. This CDR3 spans 13 amino acids. The CDR3 DNA follows: TGTGCCAGCAGAGTGAGTAGGAGGGAGCCGGCTTACTTC. Translation gives CASRVSRREPAYF.

The chain uses TRBV9 and TRBJ2-7, with 7 nucleotides matching TRBD1. CDR1 is SGDLS and CDR2 is YYNGEE in the germline V gene. V shed 3 bases and J 4 bases; nucleotides not matched to a gene: 10. The CDR3 runs to 15 residues. CDR3 protein: CASSESSGQAYEQYF. The CDR3 DNA follows: TGTGCCAGCAGCGAGTCCTCAGGACAGGCTTACGAGCAGTACTTC.

This clonotype was observed a few times. The V call is TRBV19, the J call TRBJ2-5; TRBD2 matches 9 bases. The V segment lost 5 bases and the J segment 5 bases; nucleotides outside the gene matches: 9. Germline CDR1 is LNHDA and CDR2 is SQIVND (reference sequence). CDR3 length: 15 amino acids. The CDR3 DNA is TGTGCCAGTAGTTCGTCGGGACTAGCTACGGAGACCCAGTACTTC. The encoded protein is CASSSSGLATETQYF.

This clonotype has ten or more counts. This rearrangement joins TRBV7-2 to TRBJ1-3, with TRBD1 as a possible D gene (6 bases). V lost 6 bases to trimming and J lost 4 bases, with 13 bases between them. Germline V gene lookup returns CDR1 SGHTA and CDR2 FQGNSA. The CDR3 has 14 amino acids. CDR3 bases: TGTGCCAGCAGACCCTTCGGGACAGGAAACACCATATATTTT. Amino acids: CASRPFGTGNTIYF.

The chain joins TRBV5-1 to TRBJ1-1, with D perhaps matching TRBD1 (6 bases). This CDR3 has 15 amino acids. V was shortened by 0 bases and J by 1 base, with 10 bases between the two germline ends. Germline CDR1 is SGHRS and CDR2 is YFSETQ. The CDR3 reads CASSLAGTQNTEAFF. The CDR3 coding sequence is TGCGCCAGCAGCTTGGCCGGGACACAGAACACTGAAGCTTTCTTT.

The table lists this clonotype with many counts. This chain joins TRBV2 and TRBJ2-4, with no clear D. Germline CDR1 is SNHLY and CDR2 is FYNNEI. The CDR3 covers 12 residues. V was pared by 8 bases and J by 5 bases, with 10 bases between. The CDR3 DNA follows: TGTGCCAGCGGCTTGCTCCAAAACATTCAGTACTTC. This translates into CASGLLQNIQYF.

This clonotype showed up many times. This chain uses TRBV28 with TRBJ2-5; TRBD1 aligns across 8 bases. Losses at the gene ends were 3 bases for V and 5 bases for J; bases not matched to a gene: 11. From germline, CDR1 is MDHEN and CDR2 SYDVKM. This CDR3 comprises 16 residues. CDR3 sequence reads: CASSFPTGANWETQYF. The CDR3 region has the DNA TGTGCCAGCAGTTTCCCGACAGGGGCGAATTGGGAGACCCAGTACTTC.

The chain recombines TRBV28 with TRBJ2-7; 9 bases agree with TRBD1. Trimming at V came to 4 bases and at J to 3 bases, leaving 4 bases not matched to a gene. The CDR3 totals 14 residues. Per germline, CDR1 MDHEN and CDR2 SYDVKM. The DNA for the CDR3 is TGTGCCAGCAGTTATAGACAGGGGGTCTACGAGCAGTACTTC. Protein sequence: CASSYRQGVYEQYF.

This clonotype appeared many times. The chain carries TRBV20-1 and TRBJ2-5; maybe TRBD1 (6 bases). The CDR3 length is 12 residues. Trimming removed 1 base at V and 10 bases at J, with 13 bases between. Per the germline V gene, CDR1 is DFQATT and CDR2 is SNEGSKA (reference sequence). The CDR3 spells CSARGAGVDQYF. The CDR3 DNA follows: TGCAGTGCTAGAGGAGCAGGGGTGGACCAGTACTTC.

In its sample, this clonotype was seen many times. The chain employs TRBV5-1 and TRBJ1-1; D remains ambiguous. Trimming stripped 0 bases from V and 0 bases from J, with 6 bases between. There are 14 residues in the CDR3. Germline V lookup: CDR1 SGHRS, CDR2 YFSETQ. The CDR3 bases are TGCGCCAGCAGCTTGGCACACATGAACACTGAAGCTTTCTTT. This gives the protein CASSLAHMNTEAFF.

The table lists this clonotype with many counts. V usage is TRBV6-5 and J usage is TRBJ1-2; D possibly corresponds to TRBD1 (5 bases). The CDR3 has 12 amino acids. V lost 4 bases, J lost 8 bases, and 11 bases lay in between. From germline, CDR1 is MNHEY and CDR2 SVGAGI. Here the CDR3 DNA reads TGTGCCAGCAGTTTCCCCTCAGGGGGCTACACCTTC. Translated, it gives CASSFPSGGYTF.

The chain joins TRBV20-1 to TRBJ2-4; 8 positions match TRBD1. Trimming removed 6 bases from V and 0 bases from J; junction bases left unmatched: 10. The germline V gene has CDR1 DFQATT and CDR2 SNEGSKA (reference sequence). There are 16 residues in the CDR3. As DNA, the CDR3 is TGCAGTGCCAGCCCCGGGACAGGATTAGCCAAAAACATTCAGTACTTC. This codes for CSASPGTGLAKNIQYF.

This clonotype was recorded at least ten times. This chain joins TRBV12-3 or TRBV12-4 and TRBJ1-2; D is ambiguous. The CDR3 extends over 15 amino acids. The V end was cut by 5 bases, the J end by 3 bases, with 16 bases between. The CDR3 here is CASSPDTALDYGYTF. The CDR3 DNA reads TGTGCCAGCAGTCCAGACACCGCATTGGACTATGGCTACACCTTC.

This clonotype was detected only once. The chain links TRBV19 to TRBJ2-7; D not resolved. Per the germline V gene, CDR1 is LNHDA and CDR2 is SQIVND (reference sequence). V was trimmed by 3 bases and J by 5 bases, leaving 8 bases between them. CDR3 length: 12 amino acids. The chain's CDR3 is CASSIRWHEQYF. The CDR3 DNA reads as TGTGCCAGTAGTATTCGGTGGCACGAGCAGTACTTC.

There are many counts of this clonotype. V is TRBV12-3 or TRBV12-4 and J is TRBJ1-1; no definite D call. With 5 bases removed from V and 11 bases from J, the gap between germline ends came to 15 bases. CDR3 length: 12 residues. CDR3 residues: CASSPRSGRAFF. CDR3 DNA sequence: TGTGCCAGCAGTCCACGGTCCGGTCGGGCTTTCTTT.

This clonotype came up a few times. V gene TRBV11-1 combines with J gene TRBJ2-6, with 7 nucleotides matching TRBD1. Germline V CDR1 and CDR2: SGHAT, FQDESV (reference sequence). The CDR3 totals 17 residues. Germline trimming cut 3 bases from V and 0 bases from J; bases unmatched to any gene: 5. As DNA, the CDR3 is TGTGCCAGCAGCTTCGAGGGGGCGAGCTCTGGGGCCAACGTCCTGACTTTC. It translates to CASSFEGASSGANVLTF.

This clonotype came up many times. V is TRBV20-1 and J is TRBJ2-7, with 13 positions matching TRBD2. Germline CDR1 DFQATT, CDR2 SNEGSKA (reference sequence). The ends lost 3 bases at V and 6 bases at J; junction bases unmatched: 8. CDR3 length: 15 residues. As DNA, the CDR3 is TGCAGTGCTAGGTATGGGACTAGCGGGACCTCCGAGCAGTACTTC. Translated: CSARYGTSGTSEQYF.